This entry lists 6 T cell receptor beta chains sequenced from one sample in a study of lymphopenia after photon versus proton radiotherapy. TCRdb's table, derived via immunoSEQ multiplex PCR, lists solely in-frame clones and lacks some. This sample has 8,000 or so clones, with 81% found just once. Material: peripheral blood, obtained from a patient treated with photon-based radiotherapy. The receptors shown here come from a young man with gastric cancer.

As for this clone: At one of its ends the junction is not consistent with the germline gene, which may arise from a read error. Different DNA sequences within this sample yield the same CDR3. The chain carries TRBV7-2 and TRBJ1-5, with D maybe TRBD1 (6 bases). The CDR3 has 16 residues. Germline assignment: CDR1 SGHTA and CDR2 FQGNSA. CDR3: CASSPRGGALNQPQHF. The CDR3, as DNA: TGCGCCAGCAGCCCCCGAGGGGGAGCCCTCAATCAGCCCCAGCATTTT.

The chain links TRBV7-3 to TRBJ2-5; the D is unclear. Gene TRBJ2-7 matches the end of the DNA better, so the J call may be wrong. CDR3 length: 13 amino acids. CDR1 is SGHTA and CDR2 is FQGTGA in the germline V gene. CDR3 sequence (DNA): TGTGCCAGCAGCTCCCTTCGCGGAAGCGAGCAGTACTTC. Protein: CASSSLRGSEQYF.

The gene calls are TRBV19 and TRBJ1-2; 10 bases match TRBD1. Germline trimming cut 4 bases from V and 6 bases from J; bases unmatched to any gene: 5. This CDR3 has 14 amino acids. Looked up from germline, CDR1 is LNHDA and CDR2 is SQIVND (reference sequence). Here the CDR3 reads CASSTRQGANGYTF. The CDR3 bases are TGTGCCAGTAGTACCCGACAGGGGGCCAATGGCTACACCTTC.

V usage is TRBV27 and J usage is TRBJ1-4; TRBD1 aligns across 7 bases. The CDR3 is made up of 15 amino acids. The ends lost 3 bases at V and 7 bases at J; junction bases unmatched: 8. Germline V CDR1 and CDR2: MNHEY, SMNVEV (reference sequence). CDR3 residues: CASSFKQGPGEKLFF. CDR3 bases: TGTGCCAGCAGTTTCAAACAGGGGCCGGGTGAAAAACTGTTTTTT.

The chain employs TRBV5-1 and TRBJ2-1, with D tentatively TRBD1 or TRBD2 (5 bases each). The germline V and J ends were trimmed by 4 bases and 0 bases, with 14 bases remaining between them. Germline V CDR1 and CDR2: SGHRS, YFSETQ. The CDR3 consists of 16 residues. The CDR3 DNA reads as TGCGCCAGCAGCGACGGGGACCGGAGCTCCTACAATGAGCAGTTCTTC. Protein sequence: CASSDGDRSSYNEQFF.

This clone was counted a single time. V and J are TRBV6-1 and TRBJ2-1; possibly TRBD1 or TRBD2 for D (6 bases each). The CDR3 has 15 residues. Looked up from germline, CDR1 is MNHNS and CDR2 is SASEGT. The germline V and J ends were trimmed by 1 base and 2 bases, with 9 bases remaining between them. CDR3: CASSEVGGPYNEQFF. The CDR3 DNA reads as TGTGCCAGCAGTGAAGTAGGGGGGCCCTACAATGAGCAGTTCTTC.